The present TCR beta chain was sequenced within a study of control samples from healthy donors and cancer patients. The protocol was immunoSEQ multiplex PCR, while the TCRdb copy is restricted to in-frame clones and leaves out a portion. The sample has around 90,000 clones; around 85% are singletons. CDR3 length equals 14 residues. Germline assignment: CDR1 MNHEY and CDR2 SMNVEV (reference sequence). Trimming stripped 0 bases from V and 2 bases from J, with 6 bases between. Sequencing was done on a sample of blood. The receptor comes from a man between 25 and 39 years old in good health. J is TRBJ2-3 and V is TRBV27; a possible D gene is TRBD2 (5 bases). CDR3 in amino acids: CASSLSGLTDTQYF. CDR3 bases: TGTGCCAGCAGTTTATCAGGACTCACAGATACGCAGTATTTT.